Listed below are T cell receptor beta chains from one sample, sequenced in a study of OX40 agonist ivuxolimab in advanced cancers. The method was immunoSEQ multiplex PCR; TCRdb's version includes in-frame clones alone and lacks a portion of them. The table has approximately 69,000 clones, approximately 83% seen once. The specimen comprised CD4+ or CD8+ T cells sorted from blood, sampled in a trial of the OX40 agonist ivuxolimab. The receptors come from an adult with an advanced solid tumor such as melanoma, head and neck, liver or kidney cancer. Each CDR3 is given with its conserved first and last residue. A D gene is named only where the DNA matches it firmly. Some rows mark clone size as missing; the rest say once, few, many or name a class of expanded clone.

j_gene	len	abundance	d_gene	v_gene	CDR3nt	CDR3aa
TRBJ1-5	15	-	-	TRBV28	TGTGCCAGCAGTTCCCCCCCCGGGGGCGTGCAGCCCCAGCATTTT	CASSSPPGGVQPQHF
TRBJ2-2	16	-	-	TRBV4-1	TGCGCCAGCAGCCAAGGGCTAGGTACGAACACCGGGGAGCTGTTTTTT	CASSQGLGTNTGELFF
TRBJ1-1	13	many	-	TRBV27	TGTGCCAGCAGTCCCAGGGTAAGAGCTGAAGCTTTCTTT	CASSPRVRAEAFF
TRBJ1-4	13	-	-	TRBV25-1	TGTGCCAGCAGTGAAACTAGCCGGGAAAAACTGTTTTTT	CASSETSREKLFF
TRBJ2-6	15	once	-	TRBV7-2	TGTGCCAGCAGCCCAATCCTCTCTGGGGCCAACGTCCTGACTTTC	CASSPILSGANVLTF
TRBJ2-7	12	-	-	TRBV29-1	TGCAGCGTTGAAACCCCCGCCGGCGAGCAGTACTTC	CSVETPAGEQYF
TRBJ2-5	14	-	-	TRBV18	TGTGCCAGCTCAGGAATAGGGCTCGAGGAGACCCAGTACTTC	CASSGIGLEETQYF
TRBJ1-5	13	few	-	TRBV12-5	TGTGCTAGTGGTTCGACCGACGGTCTGCCCCAGCATTTT	CASGSTDGLPQHF
TRBJ1-6	15	-	-	TRBV7-2	TGTGCCAGCAGCTTCTCATGGCAGGATAATTCACCCCTCCACTTT	CASSFSWQDNSPLHF
TRBJ1-6	14	-	TRBD1	TRBV29-1	TGCAGCGTTCTAGGGGGACAGGGAGGCCCCCTCCTCCACTTT	CSVLGGQGGPLLHF
TRBJ1-1	15	-	-	TRBV7-2	TGTGCCAGCAGCTTAGGGAGGGGCCTAGGAACTGAAGCTTTCTTT	CASSLGRGLGTEAFF
TRBJ1-2	18	-	TRBD1	TRBV7-2	TGTGCCAGCAGCTTAGTATTTGGCAGGACAGGGGGCGCAGATGGCTACACCTTC	CASSLVFGRTGGADGYTF
TRBJ2-3	15	-	TRBD2	TRBV10-1	TGCGCCAGCAGTGATAGTCTAGCGGGAGTACAGACGCAGTATTTT	CASSDSLAGVQTQYF
TRBJ2-7	13	-	-	TRBV30	TGTGCCTGGGGAGAGGGGATCGCCTACGAGCAGTACTTC	CAWGEGIAYEQYF
TRBJ2-2	14	-	TRBD2	TRBV2	TGTGCCACGTCTAGCGGGAGGAGATCCGGGGAGCTGTTTTTT	CATSSGRRSGELFF
TRBJ1-1	15	-	-	TRBV7-9	TGTGCCAGCAGCTTAGTATGGGGCGGGGACACTGAAGCTTTCTTT	CASSLVWGGDTEAFF
TRBJ2-2	13	-	-	TRBV19	TGTGCCACACAGGAAATTCCCGGCGGGGAGCTGTTTTTT	CATQEIPGGELFF
TRBJ2-7	17	-	TRBD2	TRBV7-6	TGTGCCAGCAGCTACAGACCCCAGGCGGGGGGCCTCTACGAGCAGTACTTC	CASSYRPQAGGLYEQYF
TRBJ2-7	15	-	TRBD2	TRBV6-5	TGTGCCAGCAGTTACGACCCGGGGGGAGGCTACGAGCAGTACTTC	CASSYDPGGGYEQYF
TRBJ2-5	13	-	-	TRBV30	TGTGCCTGGAGTGGCGGCAGCGAAGAGACCCAGTACTTC	CAWSGGSEETQYF